This paragraph covers one T cell receptor beta chain sequence. What it recognizes is unknown. Genomic DNA per cell subset filled all wells of several immunoSEQ plates. The protocol was immunoSEQ multiplex PCR, while the TCRdb copy is restricted to in-frame clones and leaves out a portion. The sample lists around 1.9 million clones; approximately 92% were seen once. The data originate from a study of shared clonotypes between healthy human individuals. Study-wide context: CD4 naive and memory got three plates each, CD8 naive two, CD8 memory one.

CD45RO-negative CD8 cells positively selected for CCR7 made up the naive population, which excluded terminally differentiated effector memory CD45RA+ cells. Whole-study results and caveats: Memory subsets had estimated richness that was generally smaller than that of naive subsets.

What was sequenced was naive CD8+ T cells from PBMCs. This TCR was sampled from a young man in good health. Some clones in this sample may be carry-over from other donors' samples.

The CDR3 loop reads CASTDPKGEQFF. The CDR3 bases are TGTGCCAGCACGGACCCCAAAGGGGAGCAGTTCTTC. V usage is TRBV6-5 and J usage is TRBJ2-1; unclear D gene. V was cut by 7 bases and J by 10 bases, with 14 bases left in between. The CDR3 runs 12 residues. Germline CDR1 MNHEY, CDR2 SVGAGI.